These 24 T cell receptor beta chains came from one sample sequenced in a study of glioma-infiltrating T cells after dendritic cell vaccination. Sequencing was performed with immunoSEQ multiplex PCR; in TCRdb, only in-frame clones are kept and a portion is missing. The data show over 80,000 clones, about 87% seen once. This specimen was blood, taken before dendritic cell vaccination. The receptors stem from a human donor with glioblastoma.

The CDR3 DNA is TGTGCCAGCAGCCAGGGGGTGGGCACTGAAGCTTTCTTT. Protein sequence: CASSQGVGTEAFF. The chain recombines TRBV7-3 with TRBJ1-1; 7 bases align to TRBD1. Germline V lookup: CDR1 SGHTA, CDR2 FQGTGA. This CDR3 is built from 13 residues. V lost 5 bases and J lost 4; bases outside the gene matches: 4.

The chain employs TRBV19 and TRBJ1-2; 11 bases align to TRBD1. Germline CDR1 LNHDA, CDR2 SQIVND (reference sequence). Trimming took 6 bases from V and 1 from J; bases not matched to a gene: 1. The CDR3 loop spans 14 amino acids. The CDR3 loop reads CASRGQGDNYGYTF. The CDR3 nucleotides read TGTGCCAGTAGGGGACAGGGGGATAACTATGGCTACACCTTC. The variable domain in full, completed from reference TRBV19 and TRBJ1-2, reads DGGITQSPKYLFRKEGQNVTLSCEQNLNHDAMYWYRQDPGQGLRLIYYSQIVNDFQKGDIAEGYSVSREKKESFPLTVTSAQKNPTAFYLCASRGQGDNYGYTFGSGTRLTVV.

The chain joins TRBV11-1 to TRBJ1-1; 9 nucleotides align to TRBD1. The CDR3 has 18 amino acids. The germline CDR1 and CDR2 sequences are SGHAT and FQDESV (reference sequence). V was pared by 4 bases and J by 1 base, with 13 bases of the junction left unmatched. CDR3 region: CASSSPKQGAVRNTEAFF. DNA of the CDR3: TGTGCCAGCAGCTCCCCAAAACAGGGGGCCGTGCGGAACACTGAAGCTTTCTTT.

The rearrangement joins TRBV5-5 to TRBJ2-5; D is possibly TRBD1 (5 bases). The J call is in doubt because the DNA end fits TRBJ2-7 better. The germline V gene encodes CDR1 SGHKS and CDR2 YYEKEE (reference sequence). The CDR3 runs to 15 residues. The CDR3 nucleotides read TGTGCCAGCAGCTTGTCCCCTAGGGGTACCTACGAGCAGTACTTC. It translates to CASSLSPRGTYEQYF.

The rearrangement joins TRBV7-3 to TRBJ2-3; 9 positions agree with TRBD2. The junction had 10 bases not matched to a gene; V was cut back by 3 bases and J by 6 bases. Germline V gene data show CDR1 as SGHTA and CDR2 as FQGTGA. The CDR3 extends over 16 amino acids. The CDR3 region is CASSLGIAGVWDTQYF. CDR3 DNA sequence: TGTGCCAGCAGCTTGGGTATAGCGGGAGTATGGGATACGCAGTATTTT.

The chain combines TRBV19 with TRBJ2-5; D possibly corresponds to TRBD2 (7 bases). V was trimmed by 8 bases and J by 1 base, leaving 17 bases between them. Germline lookup yields CDR1 LNHDA and CDR2 SQIVND (reference sequence). The CDR3 loop spans 15 amino acids. CDR3 residues: CASSAGRGAQETQYF. The DNA of the CDR3 is TGTGCCAGTTCCGCCGGTCGGGGGGCCCAAGAGACCCAGTACTTC.

The chain recombines TRBV6-1 with TRBJ1-2; 9 bases match TRBD1. The length of the CDR3 is 15 residues. Germline V lookup: CDR1 MNHNS, CDR2 SASEGT. Trimming took 4 bases from V and 0 from J; bases not matched to a gene: 3. CDR3 amino acids: CASSGGTGTNYGYTF. The CDR3 bases are TGTGCCAGCAGTGGGGGGACAGGGACTAACTATGGCTACACCTTC.

This sequence joins TRBV7-2 and TRBJ1-1; a weak D match, TRBD1 (5 bases). CDR3 length: 12 residues. The V end was cut by 3 bases, the J end by 6 bases, with 8 bases between. Germline CDR1 SGHTA, CDR2 FQGNSA. CDR3 coding DNA: TGTGCCAGCAGCTTCAGGGTCGCTGAAGCTTTCTTT. Translated, it gives CASSFRVAEAFF.

The CDR3 DNA reads as TGTGCCAGCAGCACTTCCGGGACAGAGCCCCACAATGAGCAGTTCTTC. This encodes CASSTSGTEPHNEQFF. The chain is built from TRBV11-1 and TRBJ2-1, with 7 bases matching TRBD1. V lost 5 bases, J lost 5 bases, and 12 bases stayed unmatched. This CDR3 has 16 amino acids. The germline V gene encodes CDR1 SGHAT and CDR2 FQDESV (reference sequence).

The chain uses TRBV5-6 and TRBJ2-3; D possibly corresponds to TRBD2 (5 bases). V was pared by 6 bases and J by 2 bases, with 13 bases between. The CDR3 runs 14 residues. Germline V gene data show CDR1 as SGHDT and CDR2 as YYEEEE. DNA for the CDR3: TGTGCCAGCACCCCTAGCCGCCACACAGATACGCAGTATTTT. It specifies CASTPSRHTDTQYF.

The chain is built from TRBV10-3 and TRBJ2-1, with 7 nucleotides matching TRBD2. Germline CDR1 and CDR2: ENHRY and SYGVKD. Trimming at V came to 4 bases and at J to 2 bases, leaving 5 bases not matched to a gene. This CDR3 is 15 amino acids long. This CDR3 is CAISVLSGTYNEQFF. In DNA form, the CDR3 reads TGTGCCATCAGTGTTCTAAGCGGGACCTACAATGAGCAGTTCTTC.

The rearrangement joins TRBV7-8 to TRBJ2-3; TRBD1 is a possible D gene (6 bases). The CDR3 contains 15 residues. From germline, CDR1 is SGHVS and CDR2 FQNEAQ. The V end was cut by 1 base, the J end by 2 bases, with 10 bases between. The CDR3 DNA sequence: TGTGCCAGCAGCTTAGATACAGGGTTCACAGATACGCAGTATTTT. Residues: CASSLDTGFTDTQYF.

The gene calls are TRBV6-5 and TRBJ2-5; 7 positions agree with TRBD2. Germline V gene lookup returns CDR1 MNHEY and CDR2 SVGAGI. The junction had 12 bases not matched to a gene; V was cut back by 4 bases and J by 7 bases. CDR3 size: 15 residues. This chain's CDR3 is CASSFSPRGEGTQYF. As DNA, the CDR3 is TGTGCCAGCAGTTTCTCGCCCCGAGGGGAGGGGACCCAGTACTTC.

This sequence joins TRBV7-3 and TRBJ2-1; TRBD2 aligns across 7 bases. This CDR3 is 13 amino acids long. Looked up from germline, CDR1 is SGHTA and CDR2 is FQGTGA. The J segment lost 3 bases and the V segment lost 8 bases, leaving 4 bases of the junction unmatched. The CDR3 loop reads CASGGGNYNEQFF. CDR3 DNA sequence: TGTGCCAGCGGGGGGGGAAACTACAATGAGCAGTTCTTC.

The chain carries TRBV5-4 and TRBJ1-1; the D gene is possibly TRBD1 (6 bases). Trimming left V 4 bases short and J 4 bases short, with 14 bases between. The CDR3 spans 14 residues. Per germline, CDR1 SGHNT and CDR2 YYREEE (reference sequence). The CDR3 DNA is TGTGCCAGCAGCCCGGGCAGGGGAAGCACTGAAGCTTTCTTT. Translating it yields CASSPGRGSTEAFF.

This sequence joins TRBV11-3 and TRBJ1-3; unclear D gene. The CDR3 length is 15 residues. Germline CDR1 and CDR2: SGHNT and YENEEA. V was shortened by 4 bases and J by 2 bases, with 12 bases between the two germline ends. In DNA form, the CDR3 reads TGTGCCAGCAGCTCGATGGGGAGAACTGGAAACACCATATATTTT. This codes for CASSSMGRTGNTIYF.

The chain joins TRBV6-1 to TRBJ2-3; 11 bases agree with TRBD2. This CDR3 comprises 16 residues. Germline values: CDR1 MNHNS, CDR2 SASEGT. J was trimmed by 4 bases and V by 4 bases; bases with no gene match: 7. Here the CDR3 DNA reads TGTGCCAGCAGTGCCTCCGGGACTAGCGGACCAGATACGCAGTATTTT. The encoded protein is CASSASGTSGPDTQYF.

This chain uses TRBV7-8 with TRBJ2-2; 7 bases line up with TRBD1. V was pared by 2 bases and J by 4 bases, with 4 bases of the junction left unmatched. The CDR3 runs to 15 residues. Germline-derived CDR1 and CDR2 are SGHVS and FQNEAQ. Written as DNA, the CDR3 is TGTGCCAGCAGCTTAAACTCAGGGGGCACCGGGGAGCTGTTTTTT. Its protein is CASSLNSGGTGELFF.

This clone was seen a single time. The rearrangement joins TRBV18 to TRBJ1-5; 10 bases align to TRBD1. After removal of 4 bases from V and 6 bases from J, the junction contained 6 bases not matched to a gene. This CDR3 has 15 amino acids. CDR1 is KGHSH and CDR2 is LQKENI in the germline V gene. This chain's CDR3 is CASSLSGQGIQPQHF. The CDR3 coding sequence is TGTGCCAGCTCACTCTCGGGACAGGGGATTCAGCCCCAGCATTTT.

V and J are TRBV12-5 and TRBJ1-5, with D hard to call. Trimming took off 0 bases at V and 1 base at J, with 13 bases between the two ends. This CDR3 has 17 amino acids. Germline lookup yields CDR1 LGHNT and CDR2 FRNRAP. Written as DNA, the CDR3 is TGTGCTAGTGGTTTGGTACTTCAACAGACGAGCAATCAGCCCCAGCATTTT. This sequence encodes CASGLVLQQTSNQPQHF. Filled out from reference TRBV12-5 and TRBJ1-5, the complete variable domain reads DARVTQTPRHKVTEMGQEVTMRCQPILGHNTVFWYRQTMMQGLELLAYFRNRAPLDDSGMPKDRFSAEMPDATLATLKIQPSEPRDSAVYFCASGLVLQQTSNQPQHFGDGTRLSIL.

The V and J genes are TRBV19 and TRBJ1-1, with D hard to call. The CDR3 has 14 residues. V dropped 3 bases and J dropped 1 base, with 9 bases sitting between them. Germline lookup yields CDR1 LNHDA and CDR2 SQIVND (reference sequence). The CDR3 loop is CASSIRTRNTEAFF. CDR3 nucleotide sequence: TGTGCCAGTAGTATCCGGACTAGGAACACTGAAGCTTTCTTT.

CDR3 region: CASRPPGDRYTF. CDR3 nucleotides: TGTGCCAGCAGACCTCCGGGGGACCGCTACACCTTC. This chain joins TRBV27 and TRBJ1-2; maybe TRBD1 (5 bases). CDR1 is MNHEY, CDR2 SMNVEV, per germline (reference sequence). The CDR3 length is 12 residues. V lost 6 bases, J lost 9 bases, and 14 bases lay in between.

This chain links TRBV6-1 with TRBJ2-2, with D maybe TRBD2 (6 bases). The CDR3 spans 14 residues. Between the trimmed V and J ends, which lost 3 bases and 6 bases, there was a span of 11 bases. Germline-derived CDR1 and CDR2 are MNHNS and SASEGT. The CDR3 DNA reads as TGTGCCAGCAGTGAGCCGGGAGCGTCCGGGGAGCTGTTTTTT. It specifies CASSEPGASGELFF.

The chain is built from TRBV6-1 and TRBJ2-5; 8 bases align to TRBD2. The J call may not be correct, given that the DNA end is closer to TRBJ2-7. CDR1 is MNHNS, CDR2 SASEGT, per germline. CDR3 length: 16 amino acids. The CDR3 DNA reads TGTGCCAGCAGTGAAATATGGAGCGGGAGCAGCTACGAGCAGTACTTC. This gives the protein CASSEIWSGSSYEQYF.